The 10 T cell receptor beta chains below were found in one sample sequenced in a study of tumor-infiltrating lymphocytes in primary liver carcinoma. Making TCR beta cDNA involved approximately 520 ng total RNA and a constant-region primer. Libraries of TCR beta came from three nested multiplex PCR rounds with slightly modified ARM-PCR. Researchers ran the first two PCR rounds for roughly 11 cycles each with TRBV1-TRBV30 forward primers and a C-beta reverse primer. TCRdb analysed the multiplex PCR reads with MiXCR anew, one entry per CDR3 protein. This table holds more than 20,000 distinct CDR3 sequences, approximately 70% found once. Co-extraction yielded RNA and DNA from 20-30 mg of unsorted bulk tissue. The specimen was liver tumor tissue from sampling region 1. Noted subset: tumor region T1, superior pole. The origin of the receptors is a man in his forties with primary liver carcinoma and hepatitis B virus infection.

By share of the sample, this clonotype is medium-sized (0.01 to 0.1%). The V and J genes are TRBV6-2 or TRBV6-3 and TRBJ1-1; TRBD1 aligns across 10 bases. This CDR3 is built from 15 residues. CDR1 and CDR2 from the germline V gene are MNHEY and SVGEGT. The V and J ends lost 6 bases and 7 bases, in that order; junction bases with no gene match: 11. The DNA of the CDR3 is TGTGCCAGCAGGACTTTTGACAGGGGGCAGAATGAAGCTTTCTTT. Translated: CASRTFDRGQNEAFF.

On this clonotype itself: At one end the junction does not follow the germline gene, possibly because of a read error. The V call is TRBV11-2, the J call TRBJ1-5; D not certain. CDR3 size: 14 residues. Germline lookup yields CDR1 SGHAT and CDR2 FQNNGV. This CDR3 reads CASSLRRLGRPQHF. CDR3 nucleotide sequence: TGTGCCAGCAGCTTAAGGAGGCTCGGTCGGCCCCAGCACTTT.

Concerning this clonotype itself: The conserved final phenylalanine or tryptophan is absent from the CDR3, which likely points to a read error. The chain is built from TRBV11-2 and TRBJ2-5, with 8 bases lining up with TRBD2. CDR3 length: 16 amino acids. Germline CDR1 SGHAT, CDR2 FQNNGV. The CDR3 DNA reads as TGTGCCAACAGCCAAACTCATGGCGGGGGGAAAGAGACGCAGTACTTA. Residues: CANSQTHGGGKETQYL.

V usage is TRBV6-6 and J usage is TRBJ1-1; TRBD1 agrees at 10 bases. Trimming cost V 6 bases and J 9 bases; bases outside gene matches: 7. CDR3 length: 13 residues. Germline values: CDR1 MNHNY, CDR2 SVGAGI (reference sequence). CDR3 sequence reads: CASRTGGPDKAFF. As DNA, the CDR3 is TGTGCCAGCAGGACAGGGGGCCCGGATAAAGCTTTCTTT.

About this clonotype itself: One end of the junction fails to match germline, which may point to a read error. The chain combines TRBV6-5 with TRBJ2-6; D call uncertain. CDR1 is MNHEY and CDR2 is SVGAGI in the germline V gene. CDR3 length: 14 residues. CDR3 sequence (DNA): TGTGCCAGCAGTCGAGACTCTGAGGCCAACGTCATGACTTTC. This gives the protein CASSRDSEANVMTF.

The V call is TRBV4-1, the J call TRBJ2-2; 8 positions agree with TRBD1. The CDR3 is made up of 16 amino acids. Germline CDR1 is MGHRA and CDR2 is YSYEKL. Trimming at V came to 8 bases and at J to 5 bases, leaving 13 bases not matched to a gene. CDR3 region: CASDDVDRELTGELFF. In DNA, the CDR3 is TGCGCCAGCGACGATGTGGACAGGGAGTTAACCGGGGAGCTGTTTTTT.

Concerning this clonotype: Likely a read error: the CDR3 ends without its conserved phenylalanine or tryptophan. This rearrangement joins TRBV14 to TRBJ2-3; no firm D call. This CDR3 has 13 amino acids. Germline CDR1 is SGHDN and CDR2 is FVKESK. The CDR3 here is CASSQDVADTQYY. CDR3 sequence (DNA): TGTGCCAGCAGCCAAGATGTGGCAGATACACAGTATTAT.

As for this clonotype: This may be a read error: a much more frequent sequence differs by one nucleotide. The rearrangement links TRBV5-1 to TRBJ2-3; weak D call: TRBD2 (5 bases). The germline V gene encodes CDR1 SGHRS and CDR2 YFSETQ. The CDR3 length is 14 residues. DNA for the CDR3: TGCGTCAGCAGCTCGGACTTGGGCACAGATACGCAGTATTTT. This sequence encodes CVSSSDLGTDTQYF.

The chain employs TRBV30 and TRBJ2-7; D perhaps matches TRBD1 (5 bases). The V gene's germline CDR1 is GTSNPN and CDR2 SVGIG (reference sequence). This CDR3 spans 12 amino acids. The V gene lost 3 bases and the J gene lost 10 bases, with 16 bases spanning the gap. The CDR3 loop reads CAWSVRVHKQYF. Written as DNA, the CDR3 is TGTGCCTGGAGCGTCAGGGTCCACAAACAGTACTTC.

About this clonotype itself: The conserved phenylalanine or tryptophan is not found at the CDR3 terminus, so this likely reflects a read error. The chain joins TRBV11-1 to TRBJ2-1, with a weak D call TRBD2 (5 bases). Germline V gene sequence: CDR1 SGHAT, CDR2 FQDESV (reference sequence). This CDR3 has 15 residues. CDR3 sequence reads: CVSSKGIAKRGEQFS. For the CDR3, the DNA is TGTGTCAGCAGCAAGGGAATAGCGAAACGGGGTGAGCAGTTCTCC.